Listed below are T cell receptor beta chains from one sample, sequenced in a study of cytomegalovirus exposure and HLA in healthy donors. The protocol was immunoSEQ multiplex PCR, while the TCRdb copy is restricted to in-frame clones and leaves out a portion. The sample carries some 170,000 clones, roughly 79% recorded once. Sequenced input: PBMCs. These receptors all stem from a woman between 18 and 29 years old in good health and CMV-seropositive. CDR3s include the opening cysteine and the closing phenylalanine or tryptophan. Clone size is not always given. Where it is, it says once, few, many or a class for expanded clones.

CDR3 protein: CASSPGLAGTYEQYF
V gene: TRBV4-3
J gene: TRBJ2-7
clone size: .

CDR3 protein: CAISEGTGTPSFF
V gene: TRBV10-3
J gene: TRBJ2-1
clone size: .

CDR3 protein: CASSLGNYGYTF
V gene: TRBV6-4
J gene: TRBJ1-2
clone size: .

CDR3 protein: CASSALNTGELFF
V gene: TRBV25-1
J gene: TRBJ2-2
clone size: .

CDR3 protein: CASSLPGMNTEAFF
V gene: TRBV5-4
J gene: TRBJ1-1
clone size: once

CDR3 protein: CASSLFRVSYEQYF
V gene: TRBV28
J gene: TRBJ2-7
clone size: .

CDR3 protein: CASSSNSGLAETDTQYF
V gene: TRBV7-9
J gene: TRBJ2-3
clone size: .

CDR3 protein: CASSSYGQGNIQYF
V gene: TRBV4-2
J gene: TRBJ2-4
clone size: .

CDR3 protein: CASSLTSTGGSETQYF
V gene: TRBV11-2
J gene: TRBJ2-5
clone size: .

CDR3 protein: CASSYTETETSYGYTF
V gene: TRBV6-5
J gene: TRBJ1-2
clone size: .

CDR3 protein: CASSRTSGDGETQYF
V gene: TRBV7-2
J gene: TRBJ2-5
clone size: few

CDR3 protein: CASSFRQGAFFEQYF
V gene: TRBV6-6
J gene: TRBJ2-7
clone size: .

CDR3 protein: CASSETGNQSGELFF
V gene: TRBV2
J gene: TRBJ2-2
clone size: .

CDR3 protein: CASSLVGAPLHF
V gene: TRBV7-2
J gene: TRBJ1-6
clone size: .

CDR3 protein: CASSLGFVGTDTQYF
V gene: TRBV6-5
J gene: TRBJ2-3
clone size: .

CDR3 protein: CASILLGRGRLGNEQFF
V gene: TRBV6-4
J gene: TRBJ2-1
clone size: .

CDR3 protein: CASTPVGRYGYTF
V gene: TRBV6-5
J gene: TRBJ1-2
clone size: .

CDR3 protein: CASSDPGQGEVAKNSQYF
V gene: TRBV6-4
J gene: TRBJ2-4
clone size: .

CDR3 protein: CASSPTGGTSSYEQYF
V gene: TRBV5-4
J gene: TRBJ2-7
clone size: once

CDR3 protein: CASSAEGGGWGAEAFF
V gene: TRBV9
J gene: TRBJ1-1
clone size: once

CDR3 protein: CASSLAYSGTSIEQYF
V gene: TRBV5-1
J gene: TRBJ2-7
clone size: .

CDR3 protein: CASSEPGAVGTEAFF
V gene: TRBV7-9
J gene: TRBJ1-1
clone size: .

CDR3 protein: CASGLAGGPYTGELFF
V gene: TRBV10-1
J gene: TRBJ2-2
clone size: .

CDR3 protein: CASSLPGGTDTQYF
V gene: TRBV27
J gene: TRBJ2-3
clone size: .

CDR3 protein: CASSKNPGLAVTSYEQYF
V gene: TRBV21-1
J gene: TRBJ2-7
clone size: .

CDR3 protein: CASSWAVNNQPQHF
V gene: TRBV19
J gene: TRBJ1-5
clone size: .

CDR3 protein: CATSRDPSTGYQLGRYEQYF
V gene: TRBV15
J gene: .
clone size: .

CDR3 protein: CASSPGSSGNTIYF
V gene: TRBV7-8
J gene: TRBJ1-3
clone size: .

CDR3 protein: CSARGTIEQYF
V gene: TRBV20-1
J gene: TRBJ2-7
clone size: .

CDR3 protein: CASSFGSDRYTDTQYF
V gene: TRBV11-2
J gene: TRBJ2-3
clone size: .

CDR3 protein: CASSEETVNTEAFF
V gene: TRBV6-1
J gene: TRBJ1-1
clone size: few

CDR3 protein: CASRPGMNTEAFF
V gene: TRBV6-6
J gene: TRBJ1-1
clone size: .

CDR3 protein: CASSPVGTGGYSNQPQHF
V gene: TRBV18
J gene: TRBJ1-5
clone size: .

CDR3 protein: CASSDFRMGGYEQYF
V gene: TRBV2
J gene: TRBJ2-7
clone size: .

CDR3 protein: CASSLVGSGGAYEQYF
V gene: TRBV7-2
J gene: TRBJ2-7
clone size: .

CDR3 protein: CASSAWTGRNEKLFF
V gene: TRBV25-1
J gene: TRBJ1-4
clone size: .

CDR3 protein: CASTPGQVQPQHF
V gene: TRBV6-6
J gene: TRBJ1-5
clone size: few

CDR3 protein: CASSLETGGPYNEQFF
V gene: TRBV7-9
J gene: TRBJ2-1
clone size: .

CDR3 protein: CASSPAGRSGYNSPLHF
V gene: TRBV13
J gene: TRBJ1-6
clone size: .

CDR3 protein: CASSPSGTFNEKLFF
V gene: TRBV13
J gene: TRBJ1-4
clone size: .

CDR3 protein: CASSLAGGRETQYF
V gene: TRBV5-4
J gene: TRBJ2-5
clone size: .

CDR3 protein: CASSDAGSSLFF
V gene: TRBV4-2
J gene: TRBJ2-2
clone size: .

CDR3 protein: CASSEPGLAGGYEQYF
V gene: TRBV25-1
J gene: TRBJ2-7
clone size: .

CDR3 protein: CASTPGHRNPGSYNEQFF
V gene: TRBV5-1
J gene: TRBJ2-1
clone size: .

CDR3 protein: CASSLSRQDRLQPQHF
V gene: TRBV5-6
J gene: TRBJ1-5
clone size: .

CDR3 protein: CASMRTPSSYEQYF
V gene: TRBV4-1
J gene: TRBJ2-7
clone size: .

CDR3 protein: CATSGDRYTDTQYF
V gene: TRBV15
J gene: TRBJ2-3
clone size: .

CDR3 protein: CASSLGGSGNEQFF
V gene: TRBV11-3
J gene: TRBJ2-1
clone size: .

CDR3 protein: CASSFDSSNQPQHF
V gene: TRBV7-2
J gene: TRBJ1-5
clone size: .

CDR3 protein: CAASRGTGQETQYF
V gene: TRBV7-9
J gene: TRBJ2-5
clone size: .

CDR3 protein: CASSKLGGRPRDTF
V gene: TRBV2
J gene: TRBJ1-2
clone size: .

CDR3 protein: CASTGTGPYEQYF
V gene: TRBV2
J gene: .
clone size: .

CDR3 protein: CASGGTGPYNEQFF
V gene: TRBV6-1
J gene: TRBJ2-1
clone size: few

CDR3 protein: CASSIGSVVSPLHF
V gene: TRBV28
J gene: TRBJ1-6
clone size: few

CDR3 protein: CATSRGGTDYEQYF
V gene: TRBV15
J gene: TRBJ2-7
clone size: few